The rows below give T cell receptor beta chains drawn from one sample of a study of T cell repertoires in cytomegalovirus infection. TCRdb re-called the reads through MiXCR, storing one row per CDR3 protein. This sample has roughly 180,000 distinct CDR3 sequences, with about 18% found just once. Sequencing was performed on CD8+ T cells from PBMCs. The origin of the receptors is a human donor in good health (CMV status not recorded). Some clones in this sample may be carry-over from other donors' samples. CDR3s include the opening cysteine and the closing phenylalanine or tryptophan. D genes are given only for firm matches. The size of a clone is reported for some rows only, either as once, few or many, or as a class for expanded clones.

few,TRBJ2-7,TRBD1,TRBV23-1,TGCGCCAGGGTGGACAGGGGAGCAACCTACGAGCAGTACTTC,CARVDRGATYEQYF
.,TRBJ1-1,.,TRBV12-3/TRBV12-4,TGTGCCATTCTCACCGGGCATGAAGCTTTCTTT,CAILTGHEAFF
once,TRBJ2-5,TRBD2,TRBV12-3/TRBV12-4,TGTGCCAGCAGTGGCGGGGGGACCGAGACCCAGTACTTC,CASSGGGTETQYF
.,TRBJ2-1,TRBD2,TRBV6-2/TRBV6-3,TGTGCCAGCAGTCTAGCGGGGGGACACTACAATGAGCAGTTCTTC,CASSLAGGHYNEQFF
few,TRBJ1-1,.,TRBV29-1,TGCAGCGTTGAAGTCGCCAGGGATTACACTGAAGCTTTCTTT,CSVEVARDYTEAFF
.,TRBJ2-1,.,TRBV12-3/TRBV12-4,TGTGCCAGCAGTTTCTCCGACGCCAATGAGCAGTTCTTC,CASSFSDANEQFF
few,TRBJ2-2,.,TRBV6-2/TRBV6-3,TGTGCCAGCACCCCACGGGGGACAGTGAACACCGGGGAGCTGTTTTTT,CASTPRGTVNTGELFF
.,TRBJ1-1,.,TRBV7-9,TGTGCCAGCAGCTTACCAGGTTCCCTTGAAGCTTTCTTT,CASSLPGSLEAFF
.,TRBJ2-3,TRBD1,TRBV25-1,TGTGCCAGCAGTGAGCCCGGGACAGTGGATACGCAGTATTTT,CASSEPGTVDTQYF
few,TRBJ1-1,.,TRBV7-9,TGTGCCAGCAGCTTTTTCAGGGTCGGGACTGAAGCTTTCTTT,CASSFFRVGTEAFF
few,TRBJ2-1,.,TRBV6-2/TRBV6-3,TGTGCCAGCAGTTACTCAGGGGCGAAATACAATGAGCAGTTCTTC,CASSYSGAKYNEQFF
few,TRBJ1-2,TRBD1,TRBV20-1,TGCAGTGTCATGAGCAGGGACAGGGCCTATGGCTACACCTTC,CSVMSRDRAYGYTF
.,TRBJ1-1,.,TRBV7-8,TGTGCCAGCAGCCCAGAGGACAGTCGGAACACTGAAGCTTTCTTT,CASSPEDSRNTEAFF
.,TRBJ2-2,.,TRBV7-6,TGTGCCAGCAGCTTAGAGGTGGTCGGGGAGCTGTTTTTT,CASSLEVVGELFF
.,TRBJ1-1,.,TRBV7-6,TGTGCCAGCAGCCCCCTGACAGGGAACACTGAAGCTTTCTTT,CASSPLTGNTEAFF
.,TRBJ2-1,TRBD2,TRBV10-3,TGTGCCATCAGTGAAAGCGGGGGGCCCCCTCGTGAGCAGTTCTTC,CAISESGGPPREQFF
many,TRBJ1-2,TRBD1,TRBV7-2,TGTGCCAGCAGCTTCTCCCGGGACAGGGAATTCGGCTACACCTTC,CASSFSRDREFGYTF
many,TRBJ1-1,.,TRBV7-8,TGTGCCAGCAGCCCCACCATAGGCATACCGAACACTGAAGCTTTCTTT,CASSPTIGIPNTEAFF
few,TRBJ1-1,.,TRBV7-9,TGTGCCAGCCCCGACGGGGCGGGAGCGATGAACACTGAAGCTTTCTTT,CASPDGAGAMNTEAFF
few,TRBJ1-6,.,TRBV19,TGTGCCAGTAGTACTTCGGCAGGGGACCATTCACCCCTCCACTTT,CASSTSAGDHSPLHF
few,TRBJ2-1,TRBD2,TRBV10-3,TGTGCCATCAGGGGACTAGCGGGGGGCAAGAGCTCCTACAATGAGCAGTTCTTC,CAIRGLAGGKSSYNEQFF
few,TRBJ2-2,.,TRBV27,TGTGCCAGCAGTTCACTTATCGGGGAGCTGTTTTTT,CASSSLIGELFF
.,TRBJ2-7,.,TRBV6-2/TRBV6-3,TGTGCCAGCAGTTCCTCATGGGGATACGAGCAGTACTTC,CASSSSWGYEQYF
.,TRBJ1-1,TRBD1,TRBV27,TGTGCCAGCCTTTCGACAGGGGGAGCTTTCTTT,CASLSTGGAFF
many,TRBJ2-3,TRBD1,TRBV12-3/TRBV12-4,TGTGCCAGCAGCGAAGGGACAGTTGCTAGCTCGGATACGCAGTATTTT,CASSEGTVASSDTQYF
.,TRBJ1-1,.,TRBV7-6,TGTGCCAGCAGCCCCCCCGAGCCTCTATTCAACACTGAAGCTTTCTTT,CASSPPEPLFNTEAFF
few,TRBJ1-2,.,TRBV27,TGTGCCAGCAGTCCCGTTGGTAGCTATGGCTACACCTTC,CASSPVGSYGYTF
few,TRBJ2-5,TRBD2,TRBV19,TGTGCCAGTAGTACTAGCGGGGCTGGGGAGACCCAGTACTTC,CASSTSGAGETQYF
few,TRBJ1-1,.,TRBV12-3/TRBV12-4,TGTGCCAGCAGTTTTAACCCCGGGAACACTGAAGCTTTCTTT,CASSFNPGNTEAFF
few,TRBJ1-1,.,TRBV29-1,TGCAGCGTTGAACTCGGAGAGGGAGTGAAAGCTTTCTTT,CSVELGEGVKAFF
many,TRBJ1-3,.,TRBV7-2,TGTGCCAGCAGCTTAGCAGGGGGTGGAAACACCATATATTTT,CASSLAGGGNTIYF
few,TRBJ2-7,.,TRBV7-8,TGTGCCAGCAGCTTAGCTATGGATTACGAGCAGTACTTC,CASSLAMDYEQYF
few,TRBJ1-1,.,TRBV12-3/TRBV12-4,TGTGCCAGCAGTTTTGGTCCCCCGACTGAAGCTTTCTTT,CASSFGPPTEAFF
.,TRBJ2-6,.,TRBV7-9,TGTGCCAGCAGCGACGAGAGCTCTGGGGCCAACGTCCTGACTTTC,CASSDESSGANVLTF
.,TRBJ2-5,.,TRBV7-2,TGTGCCAGCAGCTTATTACGGGGAGTGTTGGCGGACTATCAAGAGACCCAGTACTTC,CASSLLRGVLADYQETQYF
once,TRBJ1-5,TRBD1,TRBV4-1,TGCGCCAGCAGCCAACCTTTCGGGACAGGAGATCAGCCCCAGCATTTT,CASSQPFGTGDQPQHF
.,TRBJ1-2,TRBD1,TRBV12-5,TGTGCTAGTGGTTTGGGAACAGGGGGCAATGGCTACACCTTC,CASGLGTGGNGYTF
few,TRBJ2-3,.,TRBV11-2,TGTGCCAGCAGCTCTACTCGCGGGGAGAGCACAGATACGCAGTATTTT,CASSSTRGESTDTQYF
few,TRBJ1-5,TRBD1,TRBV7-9,TGTGCCAGCAGCCTCGGGACAGTAAAGCATTTT,CASSLGTVKHF
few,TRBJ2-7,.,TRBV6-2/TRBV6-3,TGTGCCAGCAGTGGGGAGCACGAGCAGTACTTC,CASSGEHEQYF
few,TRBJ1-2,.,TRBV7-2,TGTGCCAGCAGCTTAGCGCGGGACCCCTACACCTTC,CASSLARDPYTF
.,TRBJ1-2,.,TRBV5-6,TGTGCCAGCAGCTTGGACTCCAACTATGGCTACACCTTC,CASSLDSNYGYTF
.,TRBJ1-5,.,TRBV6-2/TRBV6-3,TGTGCCAGCAGTTCCTCGGGGGGGAGTGGGCCCCAGCATTTT,CASSSSGGSGPQHF
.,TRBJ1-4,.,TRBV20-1,TGCAGTGCTGGGAGGAGTACAACTAATGAAAAACTGTTTTTT,CSAGRSTTNEKLFF